The 18 T cell receptor beta chains given below trace back to one sample, sequenced in a study of blood T cell repertoires in COVID-19. Sequencing was performed with immunoSEQ multiplex PCR; in TCRdb, only in-frame clones are kept and a portion is missing. Of over 50,000 clones listed, 87% are singletons. Sequencing used peripheral blood. The source of these receptors is a man aged 55-75 years with acute or convalescent COVID-19.

The chain carries TRBV19 and TRBJ2-3, with a weak D call TRBD2 (5 bases). In germline, CDR1 is LNHDA, CDR2 SQIVND (reference sequence). CDR3 length: 14 residues. The V and J ends lost 6 bases and 0 bases respectively, with 10 bases between them. The CDR3: CASRTGSSTDTQYF. In nucleotides, the CDR3 is TGTGCCAGTAGGACGGGATCTAGCACAGATACGCAGTATTTT.

V gene TRBV18 combines with J gene TRBJ2-5; 9 bases are shared with TRBD2. The germline V gene encodes CDR1 KGHSH and CDR2 LQKENI. The trim removed 3 bases at V and 0 bases at J, leaving 5 bases unmatched. This CDR3 region has 16 residues. The CDR3 sequence is CASSPLIAGDQETQYF. CDR3 in DNA: TGTGCCAGCTCACCGCTAATAGCGGGGGACCAAGAGACCCAGTACTTC.

This clone was detected only once. V is TRBV27 and J is TRBJ2-5; 7 bases line up with TRBD2. This CDR3 has 13 residues. Germline V gene sequence: CDR1 MNHEY, CDR2 SMNVEV (reference sequence). V was pared by 5 bases and J by 5 bases, with 5 bases of the junction left unmatched. The CDR3 DNA reads as TGTGCCAGCAGTATGAGCGGGGTCGAGACCCAGTACTTC. It encodes CASSMSGVETQYF.

V usage is TRBV7-2 and J usage is TRBJ2-2; no clear D gene. The CDR3 loop spans 13 amino acids. V was trimmed by 4 bases and J by 6 bases, leaving 9 bases between them. CDR1 is SGHTA, CDR2 FQGNSA, per germline. The CDR3 region is CASSYQSAGELFF. The CDR3 DNA reads as TGTGCCAGCAGCTACCAATCGGCCGGGGAGCTGTTTTTT.

The chain links TRBV14 to TRBJ1-1, with a weak D call TRBD1 (6 bases). Trimming removed 5 bases from V and 3 bases from J, with 16 bases in between. Per the germline V gene, CDR1 is SGHDN and CDR2 is FVKESK. The CDR3 length is 15 residues. The CDR3 region is CASSNWGRRDTEAFF. DNA of the CDR3: TGTGCCAGCAGCAATTGGGGGCGCCGGGACACTGAAGCTTTCTTT.

The chain links TRBV25-1 to TRBJ1-6, with D maybe TRBD1 (5 bases). Between the trimmed V and J ends, which lost 1 base and 2 bases, there was a span of 9 bases. Germline lookup yields CDR1 MGHDK and CDR2 SYGVNS. The CDR3 length is 16 residues. Here the CDR3 reads CASSEFRGAYNSPLHF. The CDR3 DNA sequence: TGTGCCAGCAGTGAATTTAGGGGCGCCTATAATTCACCCCTCCACTTT.

This chain connects TRBV5-1 to TRBJ2-3; TRBD2 agrees at 7 bases. The CDR3 extends over 15 amino acids. V was clipped by 4 bases and J by 4 bases; unmatched bases: 9. CDR1 and CDR2 from the germline V gene are SGHRS and YFSETQ. The DNA of the CDR3 is TGCGCCAGCAGCCCCGGACTAGGTGGAGCAGATACGCAGTATTTT. This codes for CASSPGLGGADTQYF.

The CDR3 bases are TGTGCCAGCAGCGGGGGGGCCAATACGCAGTATTTT. Protein sequence: CASSGGANTQYF. The V call is TRBV7-8, the J call TRBJ2-3; D perhaps matches TRBD2 (7 bases). Trimming took off 5 bases at V and 7 bases at J, with 10 bases between the two ends. The germline V gene encodes CDR1 SGHVS and CDR2 FQNEAQ. This CDR3 spans 12 amino acids.

The rearrangement joins TRBV6-5 to TRBJ2-5, with 14 nucleotides matching TRBD2. This CDR3 contains 14 residues. V trimming: 9 bases; J trimming: 5 bases; junction bases outside the gene matches: 5. CDR1 and CDR2 (germline): MNHEY, SVGAGI. CDR3 DNA: TGTGCCAGTAGGACTAGCGGGGGGTCGGAGACCCAGTACTTC. Its protein product is CASRTSGGSETQYF.

V usage is TRBV30 and J usage is TRBJ2-5; 7 nucleotides agree with TRBD1. This CDR3 comprises 14 residues. The trim removed 4 bases at V and 8 bases at J, leaving 13 bases unmatched. Germline V gene lookup returns CDR1 GTSNPN and CDR2 SVGIG (reference sequence). The CDR3 is CAWTPGTVKVTQYF. The CDR3 DNA reads as TGTGCCTGGACGCCCGGGACAGTAAAGGTCACCCAGTACTTC. The full variable domain, its missing parts supplied by reference TRBV30 and TRBJ2-5, is SQTIHQWPATLVQPVGSPLSLECTVEGTSNPNLYWYRQAAGRGLQLLFYSVGIGQISSEVPQNLSASRPQDRQFILSSKKLLLSDSGFYLCAWTPGTVKVTQYFGPGTRLLVL.

The chain uses TRBV7-8 and TRBJ1-2; 7 positions agree with TRBD1. The V and J ends lost 3 bases and 6 bases, in that order; junction bases with no gene match: 4. CDR1 is SGHVS, CDR2 FQNEAQ, per germline. The CDR3 is 13 amino acids. The CDR3 loop reads CASSFGQVDGYTF. Written as DNA, the CDR3 is TGTGCCAGCAGCTTCGGACAGGTGGATGGCTACACCTTC.

The V gene is TRBV30, the J gene TRBJ2-3, with 9 bases fitting TRBD2. Germline V gives CDR1 GTSNPN, CDR2 SVGIG (reference sequence). CDR3 size: 15 residues. Losses at the gene ends were 0 bases for V and 4 bases for J; bases not matched to a gene: 5. The CDR3 region has the DNA TGTGCCTGGAGTGTCGTAGCGGGGGTTGCAGATACGCAGTATTTT. Its protein is CAWSVVAGVADTQYF.

This chain uses TRBV18 with TRBJ2-5; D is unclear. Trimming took 3 bases from V and 1 from J, leaving 12 bases between them. Germline V gives CDR1 KGHSH, CDR2 LQKENI. This CDR3 comprises 15 residues. The CDR3 DNA reads as TGTGCCAGCTCACCTCCGACCCGACTCCAAGAGACCCAGTACTTC. It codes for CASSPPTRLQETQYF.

The rearrangement uses TRBV5-1 and TRBJ1-2; D possibly corresponds to TRBD1 (5 bases). V lost 4 bases and J 5 bases, leaving 18 bases between the germline ends. Germline V gene lookup returns CDR1 SGHRS and CDR2 YFSETQ. This CDR3 has 15 amino acids. Here the CDR3 reads CASSPNGAVGYGYTF. CDR3 DNA sequence: TGCGCCAGCAGCCCCAATGGGGCTGTTGGATATGGCTACACCTTC.

The chain uses TRBV7-2 and TRBJ2-7; 8 nucleotides match TRBD2. V trimming: 6 bases; J trimming: 2 bases; junction bases outside the gene matches: 9. Looked up from germline, CDR1 is SGHTA and CDR2 is FQGNSA. The CDR3 has 15 residues. The CDR3 here is CASSARAGGAYEQYF. DNA for the CDR3: TGTGCCAGCAGTGCGCGTGCGGGGGGAGCCTACGAGCAGTACTTC.

The chain employs TRBV30 and TRBJ2-3; D is unresolved. Germline values: CDR1 GTSNPN, CDR2 SVGIG (reference sequence). The CDR3 runs 12 residues. The V gene lost 2 bases and the J gene lost 0 bases, with 3 bases spanning the gap. CDR3 bases: TGTGCCTGGAGTTCTAGCACAGATACGCAGTATTTT. Translating gives CAWSSSTDTQYF.

This clone was counted once. The chain employs TRBV5-4 and TRBJ2-2; possibly TRBD1 for D (6 bases). The V gene lost 3 bases and the J gene lost 2 bases, with 14 bases spanning the gap. Germline V lookup: CDR1 SGHNT, CDR2 YYREEE (reference sequence). The CDR3 is 16 residues long. This chain's CDR3 is CASSSDRSVNTGELFF. The DNA for the CDR3 is TGTGCCAGCAGCTCTGACAGGTCGGTTAACACCGGGGAGCTGTTTTTT.

The gene calls are TRBV21-1 and TRBJ1-1. TRBV21-1 is a pseudogene segment. CDR3 length equals 13 residues. The CDR3 is CASSKGEGRQAFF. The CDR3 region has the DNA TGTGCCAGCAGCAAGGGGGAGGGGAGGCAAGCTTTCTTT.